This T cell receptor beta chain is drawn from a study of high-grade serous ovarian cancer treatment subgroups. Study-level background: On average, roughly 15,000 reads and 6,500 to 8,000 unique TCR beta rearrangements were obtained per sample.

A note on this clone: The antigen remains undetermined.

Tumor samples were obtained before definitive surgery or chemotherapy. Regarding the study as a whole: Repertoire analysis covered CDR3 alone, not CDR1 or CDR2. TCR relatedness rose with neoantigen level and trended with mutation load.

Some clones are missing from TCRdb's copy, which holds only in-frame ones; the method was immunoSEQ multiplex PCR. The sample includes fewer than 20,000 clones, approximately 77% of them seen just once. The sequenced sample consisted of tumor tissue. The origin of this receptor is a human donor with high-grade serous ovarian cancer.

The CDR3 nucleotides are TGCGCCAGCAGCCCAACAGGGACATTCAACTATGGCTACACCTTC. This gives the protein CASSPTGTFNYGYTF. V and J are TRBV5-1 and TRBJ1-2, with D tentatively TRBD1 (6 bases). Per the germline V gene, CDR1 is SGHRS and CDR2 is YFSETQ. CDR3 length: 15 amino acids. The ends were cut back, 4 bases at V and 2 bases at J, with 15 bases in the middle.